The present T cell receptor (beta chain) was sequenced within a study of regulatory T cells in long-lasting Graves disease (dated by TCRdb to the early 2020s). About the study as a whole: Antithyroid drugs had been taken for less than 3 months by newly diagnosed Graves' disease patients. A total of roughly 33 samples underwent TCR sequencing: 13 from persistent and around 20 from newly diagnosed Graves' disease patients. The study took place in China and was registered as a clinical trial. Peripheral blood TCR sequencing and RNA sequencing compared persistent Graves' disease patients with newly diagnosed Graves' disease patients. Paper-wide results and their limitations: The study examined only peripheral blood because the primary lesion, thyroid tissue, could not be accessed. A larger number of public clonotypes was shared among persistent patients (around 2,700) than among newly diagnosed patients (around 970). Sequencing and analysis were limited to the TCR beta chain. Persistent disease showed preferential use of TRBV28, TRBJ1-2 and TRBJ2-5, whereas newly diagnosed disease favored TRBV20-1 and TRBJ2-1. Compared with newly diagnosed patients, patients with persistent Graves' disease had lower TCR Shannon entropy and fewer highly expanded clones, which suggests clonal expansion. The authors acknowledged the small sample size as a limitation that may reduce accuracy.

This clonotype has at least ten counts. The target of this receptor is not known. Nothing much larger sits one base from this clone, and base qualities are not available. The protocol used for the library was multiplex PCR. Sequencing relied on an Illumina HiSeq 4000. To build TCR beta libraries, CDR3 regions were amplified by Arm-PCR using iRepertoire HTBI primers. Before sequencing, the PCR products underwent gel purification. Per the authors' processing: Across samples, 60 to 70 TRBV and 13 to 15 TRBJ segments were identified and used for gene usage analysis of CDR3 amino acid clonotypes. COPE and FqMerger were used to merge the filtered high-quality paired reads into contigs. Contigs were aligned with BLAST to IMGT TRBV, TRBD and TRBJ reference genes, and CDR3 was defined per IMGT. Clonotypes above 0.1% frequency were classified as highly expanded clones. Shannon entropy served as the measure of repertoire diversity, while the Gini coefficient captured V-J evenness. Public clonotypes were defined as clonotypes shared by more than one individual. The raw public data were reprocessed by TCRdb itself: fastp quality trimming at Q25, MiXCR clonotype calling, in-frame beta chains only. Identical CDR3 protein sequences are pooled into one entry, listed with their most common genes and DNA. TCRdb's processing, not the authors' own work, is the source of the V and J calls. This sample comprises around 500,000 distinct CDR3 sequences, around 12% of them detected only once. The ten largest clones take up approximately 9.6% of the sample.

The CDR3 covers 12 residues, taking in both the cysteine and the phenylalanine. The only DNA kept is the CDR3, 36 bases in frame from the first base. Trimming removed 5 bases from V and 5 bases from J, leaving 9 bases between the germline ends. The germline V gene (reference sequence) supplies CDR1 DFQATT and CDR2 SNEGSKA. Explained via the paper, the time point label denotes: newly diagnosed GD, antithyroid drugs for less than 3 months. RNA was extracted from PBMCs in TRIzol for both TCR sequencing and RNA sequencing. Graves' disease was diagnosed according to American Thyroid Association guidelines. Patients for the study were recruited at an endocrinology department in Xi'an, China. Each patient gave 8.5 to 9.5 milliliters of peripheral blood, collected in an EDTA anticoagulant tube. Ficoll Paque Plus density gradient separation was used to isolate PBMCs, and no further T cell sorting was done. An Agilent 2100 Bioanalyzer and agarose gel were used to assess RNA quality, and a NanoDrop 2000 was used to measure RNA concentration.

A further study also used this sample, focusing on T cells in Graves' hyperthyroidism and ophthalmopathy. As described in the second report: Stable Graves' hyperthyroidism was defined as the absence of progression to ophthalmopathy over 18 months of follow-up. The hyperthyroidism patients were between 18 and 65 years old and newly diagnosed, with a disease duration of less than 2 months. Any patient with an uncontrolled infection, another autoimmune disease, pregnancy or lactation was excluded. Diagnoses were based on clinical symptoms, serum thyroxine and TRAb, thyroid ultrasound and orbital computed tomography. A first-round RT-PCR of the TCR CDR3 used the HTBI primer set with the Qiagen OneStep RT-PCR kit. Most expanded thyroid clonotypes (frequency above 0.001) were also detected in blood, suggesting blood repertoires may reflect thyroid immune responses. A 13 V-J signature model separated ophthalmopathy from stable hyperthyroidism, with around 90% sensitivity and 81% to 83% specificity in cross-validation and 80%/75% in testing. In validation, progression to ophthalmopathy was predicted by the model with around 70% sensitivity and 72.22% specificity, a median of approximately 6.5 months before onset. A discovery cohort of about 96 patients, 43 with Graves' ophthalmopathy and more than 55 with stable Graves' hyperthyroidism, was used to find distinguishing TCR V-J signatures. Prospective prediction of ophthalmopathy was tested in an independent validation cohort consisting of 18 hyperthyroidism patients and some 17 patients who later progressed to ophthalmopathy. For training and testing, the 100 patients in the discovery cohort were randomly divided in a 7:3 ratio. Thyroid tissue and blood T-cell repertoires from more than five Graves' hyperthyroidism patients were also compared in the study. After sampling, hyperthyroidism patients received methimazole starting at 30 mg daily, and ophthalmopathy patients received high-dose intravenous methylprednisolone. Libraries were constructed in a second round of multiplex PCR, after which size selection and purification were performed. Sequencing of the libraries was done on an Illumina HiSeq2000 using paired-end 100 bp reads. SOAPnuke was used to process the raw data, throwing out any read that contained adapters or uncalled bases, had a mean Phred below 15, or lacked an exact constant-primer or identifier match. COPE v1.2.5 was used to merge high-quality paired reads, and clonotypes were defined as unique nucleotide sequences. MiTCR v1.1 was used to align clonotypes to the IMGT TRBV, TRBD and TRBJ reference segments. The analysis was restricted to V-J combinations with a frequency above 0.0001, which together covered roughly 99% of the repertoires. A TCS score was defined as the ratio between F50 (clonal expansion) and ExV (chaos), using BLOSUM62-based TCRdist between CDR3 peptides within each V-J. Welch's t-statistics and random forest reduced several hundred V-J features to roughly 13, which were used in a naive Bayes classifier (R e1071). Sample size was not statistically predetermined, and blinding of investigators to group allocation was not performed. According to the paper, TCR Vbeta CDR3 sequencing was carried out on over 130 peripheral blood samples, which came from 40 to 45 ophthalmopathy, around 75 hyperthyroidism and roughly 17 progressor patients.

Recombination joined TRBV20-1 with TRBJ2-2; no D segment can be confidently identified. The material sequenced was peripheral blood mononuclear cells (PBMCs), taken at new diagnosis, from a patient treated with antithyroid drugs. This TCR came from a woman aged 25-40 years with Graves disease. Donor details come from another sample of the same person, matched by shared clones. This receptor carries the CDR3 CSAVVHTGELFF. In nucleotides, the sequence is TGCAGTGCTGTGGTACATACCGGGGAGCTGTTTTTT.